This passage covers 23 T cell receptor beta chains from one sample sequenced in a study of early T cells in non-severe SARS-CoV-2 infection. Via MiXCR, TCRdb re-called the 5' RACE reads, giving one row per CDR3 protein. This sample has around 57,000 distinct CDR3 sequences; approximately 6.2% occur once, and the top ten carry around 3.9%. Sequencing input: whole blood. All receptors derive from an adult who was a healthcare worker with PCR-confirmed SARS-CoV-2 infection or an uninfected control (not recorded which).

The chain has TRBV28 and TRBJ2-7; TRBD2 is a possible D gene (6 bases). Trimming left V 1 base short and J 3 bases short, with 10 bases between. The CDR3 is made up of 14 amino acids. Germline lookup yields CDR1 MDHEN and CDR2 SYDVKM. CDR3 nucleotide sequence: TGTGCCAGCAGTTTATTTTCCGGGGGCTACGAGCAGTACTTC. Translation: CASSLFSGGYEQYF.

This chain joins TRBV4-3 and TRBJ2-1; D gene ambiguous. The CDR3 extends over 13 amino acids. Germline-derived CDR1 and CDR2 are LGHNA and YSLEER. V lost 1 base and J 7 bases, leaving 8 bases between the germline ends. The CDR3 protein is CASSQALENEQFF. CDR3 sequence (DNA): TGCGCCAGCAGCCAAGCATTAGAGAATGAGCAGTTCTTC.

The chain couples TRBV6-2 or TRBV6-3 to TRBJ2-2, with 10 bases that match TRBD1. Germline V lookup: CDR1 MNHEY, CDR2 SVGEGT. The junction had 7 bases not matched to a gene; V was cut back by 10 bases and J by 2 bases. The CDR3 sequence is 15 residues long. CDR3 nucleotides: TGTGCCACCCGGTGGGACAGGGGTAACACCGGGGAGCTGTTTTTT. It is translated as CATRWDRGNTGELFF.

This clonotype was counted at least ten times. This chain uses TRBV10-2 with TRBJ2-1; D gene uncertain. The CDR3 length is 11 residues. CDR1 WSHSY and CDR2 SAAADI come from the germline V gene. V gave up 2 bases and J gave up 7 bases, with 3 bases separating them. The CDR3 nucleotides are TGCGCCAGCAGTGAGGGGAATGAGCAGTTCTTC. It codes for CASSEGNEQFF.

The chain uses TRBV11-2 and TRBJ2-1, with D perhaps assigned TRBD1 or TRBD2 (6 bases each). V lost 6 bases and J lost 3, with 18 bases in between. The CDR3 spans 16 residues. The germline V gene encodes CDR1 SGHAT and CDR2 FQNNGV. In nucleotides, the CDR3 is TGTGCCAGCAGTTCGATTACGGGGGCTGACTACAATGAGCAGTTCTTC. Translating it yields CASSSITGADYNEQFF.

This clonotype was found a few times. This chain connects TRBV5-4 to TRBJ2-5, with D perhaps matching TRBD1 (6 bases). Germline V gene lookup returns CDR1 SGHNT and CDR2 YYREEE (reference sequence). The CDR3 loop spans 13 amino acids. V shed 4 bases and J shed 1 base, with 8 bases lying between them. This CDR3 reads CASSGTPQETQYF. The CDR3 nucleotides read TGTGCCAGCAGCGGGACACCCCAAGAGACCCAGTACTTC.

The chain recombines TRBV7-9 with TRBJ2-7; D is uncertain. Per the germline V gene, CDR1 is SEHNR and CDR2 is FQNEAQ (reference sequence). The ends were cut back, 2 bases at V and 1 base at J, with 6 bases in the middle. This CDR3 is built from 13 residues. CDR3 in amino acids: CASSLPASYEQYF. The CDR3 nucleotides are TGTGCCAGCAGCTTACCGGCATCCTACGAGCAGTACTTC.

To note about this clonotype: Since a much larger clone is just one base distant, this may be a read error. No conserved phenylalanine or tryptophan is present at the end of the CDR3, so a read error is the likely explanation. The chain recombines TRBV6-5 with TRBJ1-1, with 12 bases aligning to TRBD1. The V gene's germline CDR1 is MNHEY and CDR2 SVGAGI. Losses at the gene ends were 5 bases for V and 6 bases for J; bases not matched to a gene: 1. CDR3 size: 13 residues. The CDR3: CASSRDRGPEAFS. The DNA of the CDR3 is TGTGCCAGCAGTCGGGACAGGGGGCCTGAAGCTTTCTCT.

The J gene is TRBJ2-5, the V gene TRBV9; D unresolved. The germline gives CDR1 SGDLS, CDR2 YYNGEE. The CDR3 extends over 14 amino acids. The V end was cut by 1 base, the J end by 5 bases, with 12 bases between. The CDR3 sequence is CASSVQRVPETQYF. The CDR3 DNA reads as TGTGCCAGCAGCGTACAGAGAGTCCCCGAGACCCAGTACTTC. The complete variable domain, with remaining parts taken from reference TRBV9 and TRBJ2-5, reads DSGVTQTPKHLITATGQRVTLRCSPRSGDLSVYWYQQSLDQGLQFLIQYYNGEERAKGNILERFSAQQFPDLHSELNLSSLELGDSALYFCASSVQRVPETQYFGPGTRLLVL.

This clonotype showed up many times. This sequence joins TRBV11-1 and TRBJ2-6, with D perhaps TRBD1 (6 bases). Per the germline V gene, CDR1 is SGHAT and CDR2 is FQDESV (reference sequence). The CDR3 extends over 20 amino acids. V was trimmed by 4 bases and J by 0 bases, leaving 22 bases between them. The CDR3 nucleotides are TGTGCCAGCAGCTCACATCTTAACCCGGGACACATCTCTGGGGCCAACGTCCTGACTTTC. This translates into CASSSHLNPGHISGANVLTF.

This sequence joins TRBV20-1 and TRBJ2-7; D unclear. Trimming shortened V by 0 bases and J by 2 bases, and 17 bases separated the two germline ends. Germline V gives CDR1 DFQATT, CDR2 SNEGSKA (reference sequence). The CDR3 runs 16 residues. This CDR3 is CSARDPATSNPYEQYF. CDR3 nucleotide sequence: TGCAGTGCTAGAGATCCGGCGACATCAAACCCCTACGAGCAGTACTTC.

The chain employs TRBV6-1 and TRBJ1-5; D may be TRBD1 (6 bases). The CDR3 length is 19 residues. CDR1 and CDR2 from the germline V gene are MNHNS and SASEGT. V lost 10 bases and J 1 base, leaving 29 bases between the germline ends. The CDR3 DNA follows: TGTGCCACCCACGGTGGGGGCAGCGAAGTGGTTGGGAGCAATCAGCCCCAGCATTTT. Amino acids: CATHGGGSEVVGSNQPQHF.

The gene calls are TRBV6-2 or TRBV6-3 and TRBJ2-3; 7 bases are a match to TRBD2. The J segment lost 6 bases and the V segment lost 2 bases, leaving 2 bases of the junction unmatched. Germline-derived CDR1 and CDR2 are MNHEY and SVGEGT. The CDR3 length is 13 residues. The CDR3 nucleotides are TGTGCCAGCAGTTACCACGGGAGGGATACGCAGTATTTT. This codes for CASSYHGRDTQYF.

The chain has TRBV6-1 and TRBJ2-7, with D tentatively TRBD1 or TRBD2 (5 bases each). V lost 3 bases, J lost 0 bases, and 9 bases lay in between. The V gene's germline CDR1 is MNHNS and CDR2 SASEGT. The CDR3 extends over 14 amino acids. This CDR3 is CASSESGGSYEQYF. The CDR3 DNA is TGTGCCAGCAGTGAGTCTGGGGGCTCCTACGAGCAGTACTTC.

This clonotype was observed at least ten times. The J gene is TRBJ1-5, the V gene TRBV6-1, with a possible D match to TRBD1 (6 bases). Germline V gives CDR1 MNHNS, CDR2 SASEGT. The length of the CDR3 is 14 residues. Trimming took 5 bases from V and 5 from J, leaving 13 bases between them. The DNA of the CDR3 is TGTGCCAGCAGTATTGAGCAGGGGCATCAGCCCCAGCATTTT. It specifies CASSIEQGHQPQHF.

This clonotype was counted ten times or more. CDR3 residues: CASSSTQGKAFF. Here the CDR3 DNA reads TGTGCCAGCAGCAGTACACAGGGGAAGGCTTTCTTT. V gene TRBV7-6 combines with J gene TRBJ1-1, with TRBD1 identical over 7 bases. Germline V gene sequence: CDR1 SGHVS, CDR2 FNYEAQ. This CDR3 region has 12 residues. Trimming cost V 5 bases and J 11 bases; bases outside gene matches: 8.

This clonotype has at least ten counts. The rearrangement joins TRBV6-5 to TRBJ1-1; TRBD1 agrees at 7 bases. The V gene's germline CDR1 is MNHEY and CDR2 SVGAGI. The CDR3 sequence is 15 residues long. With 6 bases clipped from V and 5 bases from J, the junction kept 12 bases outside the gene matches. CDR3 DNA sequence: TGTGCCAGCAGACCGACCAGGGGGACGGGGACTGAAGCTTTCTTT. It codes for CASRPTRGTGTEAFF.

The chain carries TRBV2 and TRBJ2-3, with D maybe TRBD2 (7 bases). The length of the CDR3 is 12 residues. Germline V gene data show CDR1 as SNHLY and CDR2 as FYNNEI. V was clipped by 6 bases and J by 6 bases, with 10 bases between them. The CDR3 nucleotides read TGTGCCAGCAGGGGAGGGGGGGATACGCAGTATTTT. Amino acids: CASRGGGDTQYF.

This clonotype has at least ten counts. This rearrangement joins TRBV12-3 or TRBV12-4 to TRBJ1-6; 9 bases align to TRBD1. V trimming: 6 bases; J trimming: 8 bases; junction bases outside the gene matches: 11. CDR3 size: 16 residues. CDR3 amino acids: CASRSDRGKAYSPLHF. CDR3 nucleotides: TGTGCCAGCAGGAGTGACAGGGGGAAAGCATATTCACCCCTCCACTTT.

The CDR3 sequence is CASRDQAGIQETQYF. DNA for the CDR3: TGTGCCAGCAGAGATCAAGCGGGGATCCAAGAGACCCAGTACTTC. The V and J genes are TRBV27 and TRBJ2-5; 7 bases are a match to TRBD2. The CDR3 has 15 residues. Germline assignment: CDR1 MNHEY and CDR2 SMNVEV (reference sequence). The V and J ends lost 6 bases and 1 base, in that order; junction bases with no gene match: 8.

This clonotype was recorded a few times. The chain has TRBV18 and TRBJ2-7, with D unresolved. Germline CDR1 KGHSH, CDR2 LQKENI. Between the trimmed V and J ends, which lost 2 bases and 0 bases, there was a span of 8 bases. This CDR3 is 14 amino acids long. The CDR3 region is CASSPIPSSYEQYF. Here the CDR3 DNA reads TGTGCCAGCTCACCAATCCCGAGCTCCTACGAGCAGTACTTC. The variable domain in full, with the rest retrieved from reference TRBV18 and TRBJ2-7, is NAGVMQNPRHLVRRRGQEARLRCSPMKGHSHVYWYRQLPEEGLKFMVYLQKENIIDESGMPKERFSAEFPKEGPSILRIQQVVRGDSAAYFCASSPIPSSYEQYFGPGTRLTVT.

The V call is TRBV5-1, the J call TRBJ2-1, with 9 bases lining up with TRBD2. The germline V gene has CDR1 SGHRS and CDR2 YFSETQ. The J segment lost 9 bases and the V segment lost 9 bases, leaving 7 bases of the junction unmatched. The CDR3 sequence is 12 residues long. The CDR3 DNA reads TGCGCCACCCCTAAGCGGGGGGTTGAGCAGTTCTTC. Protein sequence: CATPKRGVEQFF. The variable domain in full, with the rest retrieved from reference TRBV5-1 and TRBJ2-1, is KAGVTQTPRYLIKTRGQQVTLSCSPISGHRSVSWYQQTPGQGLQFLFEYFSETQRNKGNFPGRFSGRQFSNSRSEMNVSTLELGDSALYLCATPKRGVEQFFGPGTRLTVL.

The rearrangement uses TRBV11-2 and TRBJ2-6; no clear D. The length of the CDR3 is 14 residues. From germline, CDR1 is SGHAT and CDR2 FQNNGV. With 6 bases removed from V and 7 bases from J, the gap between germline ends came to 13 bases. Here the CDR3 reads CASRDQSCANVLTF. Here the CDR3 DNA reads TGTGCCAGCAGAGACCAGTCATGCGCCAACGTCCTGACTTTC.